Sequencing of this T cell receptor (beta chain) was carried out in a study of blood T cells in healthy people across ages. In the case of this clonotype: Its target is unknown.

Study results and limitations: It was found that TCR beta diversity correlated strongly with the percentage of naive T cells.

A J-beta primer mix and a sample-barcoded 5' primer were used in a second PCR of roughly 7 to 12 cycles. Carrying 12 random nucleotides, a template-switch adaptor labeled each individual cDNA molecule. TCRdb redid the calling of the 5' RACE reads with MiXCR, one entry per CDR3 protein. The sample includes hundreds of thousands of distinct CDR3 sequences, roughly three fifths of them seen just once. This CDR3 region has 15 residues. V shed 0 bases and J shed 4 bases, with 15 bases lying between them. Looked up from germline, CDR1 is DFQATT and CDR2 is SNEGSKA (reference sequence). The sample taken for sequencing was blood. This chain uses TRBV20-1 with TRBJ2-5, with D tentatively TRBD2 (7 bases). The TCR comes from a man aged 35 to 55 in good health. The CDR3: CSARDYRGARETQYF. The CDR3 region has the DNA TGCAGTGCTAGAGATTACCGGGGGGCAAGAGAGACCCAGTACTTC.